These 10 T cell receptor delta chains were sequenced from one sample in a study of gamma delta lymphoproliferative disorders and STAT genes. TCRdb re-called the multiplex PCR reads through CATT. The table lists some 4,100 delta-chain clones, less than 1.2% of them singletons. Genomic DNA from isolated PBMCs served as the sequencing template. The specimen was blood. The receptors were gathered from a human donor in good health.

Comments on this clone: A far more abundant clone sits one base away, making this likely a read error. The sample holds other DNA sequences that translate to the same CDR3. CDR3 DNA: TGTGCCTGTGACACCGTTGGGGGCAACACTGATAAACTCATCTTT. As protein: CACDTVGGNTDKLIF. This chain joins TRDV2 and TRDJ1; tentative D call: TRDD3 (6 bases). The CDR3 spans 15 residues. Germline values: CDR1 GEAIGNYY, CDR2 EKD.

This clone was seen at least ten times. A far larger clone is only one base removed, so a read error is likely. This chain connects TRDV1 to TRDJ1; 7 nucleotides agree with TRDD3. There are 19 residues in the CDR3. Unmatched junction bases numbered 20, after V lost 3 bases and J lost 4 bases. Germline CDR1 is TSWWSYY and CDR2 is QGS. In nucleotides, the CDR3 is TGTGCTCTTGGGGAGCTCCCGGTACTGGGGATGCCGGGTATCGATAAACTCATCTTT. It translates to CALGELPVLGMPGIDKLIF.

As concerns this clone: Only one base separates this from a far larger clonotype, so it likely reflects a read error. Other DNA sequences in this specimen translate into the identical CDR3. The rearrangement uses TRDV1 and TRDJ1, with D maybe TRDD3 (5 bases). CDR1 and CDR2 from the germline V gene are TSWWSYY and QGS. The CDR3 is 18 amino acids. The V and J ends lost 1 base and 8 bases respectively, with 26 bases between them. The CDR3 sequence: CALGEREYAVLGPDKLIF. For the CDR3, the DNA is TGTGCTCTTGGGGAACGGGAATATGCGGTCCTGGGACCGGACAAACTCATCTTT.

With regard to this clone: This likely stems from a read error, as it lies one base from a far larger clone. Other DNA sequences in the same sample also yield this CDR3. V and J are TRDV2 and TRDJ1; 8 bases line up with TRDD3. The germline CDR1 and CDR2 sequences are GEAIGNYY and EKD. This CDR3 contains 17 residues. The CDR3 DNA follows: TGTGCCTGCGACACCGTGGAACTGGGGGTCATGACCGATAAACTCATCTTT. It encodes CACDTVELGVMTDKLIF.

This clone was found a few times. With only one base between it and a far larger clone, this is likely a read error. This same CDR3 is encoded by further DNA sequences in the sample. This rearrangement joins TRDV2 to TRDJ1, with 11 bases fitting TRDD3. J gave up 5 bases and V 4 bases, and 11 bases lay outside the gene matches. The CDR3 spans 16 residues. CDR1 GEAIGNYY and CDR2 EKD come from the germline V gene. The CDR3 nucleotides are TGTGCCTGTGATTCACTACTGGGGGATAGTGGAGATAAACTCATCTTT. Amino acids: CACDSLLGDSGDKLIF.

In its sample, this clone was seen a few times. This DNA's translation differs at residue 3 from TCRdb's protein, which comes from a much larger clone; a read error is likely, and the protein shown is translated from the DNA. The chain carries TRDV2 and TRDJ1, with TRDD3 matching 8 bases. CDR3 length: 18 residues. Per germline, CDR1 GEAIGNYY and CDR2 EKD. The CDR3 reads CARDTVGGGSSSGLELIF. DNA for the CDR3: TGTGCCCGTGACACCGTTGGTGGGGGATCCTCTTCTGGGTTGGAACTCATCTTT.

This clone has only a few counts. TCRdb pairs this DNA with a much larger clone's protein that differs at residue 13, likely a read error; the protein shown was translated from the DNA. The gene calls are TRDV2 and TRDJ1, with 9 bases fitting TRDD3. The germline V gene encodes CDR1 GEAIGNYY and CDR2 EKD. The CDR3 has 16 residues. DNA of the CDR3: TGTGCCTGTGACAAACTGGGGGAAACGTACACCGATAATCTCATCTTT. It yields the protein CACDKLGETYTDNLIF.

This clone was seen a few times. It differs at one base from a far larger clone, so likely a read error. This rearrangement joins TRDV2 to TRDJ3, with a tentative D call TRDD3 (6 bases). The CDR3 runs to 20 residues. The V gene lost 0 bases and the J gene lost 0 bases, with 17 bases spanning the gap. Germline lookup yields CDR1 GEAIGNYY and CDR2 EKD. CDR3: CACDTAGEYGSSWDTRQMFF. CDR3 DNA: TGTGCCTGTGACACCGCTGGGGAATACGGTAGCTCCTGGGACACCCGACAGATGTTTTTC.

In its sample, this clone is medium-sized. J is TRDJ1 and V is TRDV2; 9 bases fit TRDD3. Germline V gene lookup returns CDR1 GEAIGNYY and CDR2 EKD. Trimming cost V 0 bases and J 2 bases; bases outside gene matches: 12. The CDR3 spans 18 residues. The DNA of the CDR3 is TGTGCCTGTGACACCGCTGGACTGGGGATACGCGTTACCGATAAACTCATCTTT. Its translation is CACDTAGLGIRVTDKLIF.

Of note for this clone: TCRdb lists the protein of a much larger clone for this DNA, which differs at residue 11, so this is likely a read error; the protein given here is translated from the DNA itself. The rearrangement uses TRDV2 and TRDJ1, with 7 bases matching TRDD3. The CDR3 spans 17 residues. V was clipped by 0 bases and J by 10 bases; unmatched bases: 19. Germline V lookup: CDR1 GEAIGNYY, CDR2 EKD. This CDR3 reads CACDTLQETGEYERLIF. CDR3 bases: TGTGCCTGTGACACCCTCCAAGAGACTGGGGAATACGAACGACTCATCTTT.